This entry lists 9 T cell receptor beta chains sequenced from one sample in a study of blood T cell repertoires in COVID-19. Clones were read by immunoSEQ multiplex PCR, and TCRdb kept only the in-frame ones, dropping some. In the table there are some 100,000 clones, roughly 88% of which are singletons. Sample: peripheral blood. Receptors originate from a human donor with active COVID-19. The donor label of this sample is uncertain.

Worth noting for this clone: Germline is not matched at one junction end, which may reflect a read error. The CDR3: CASSDPRTGSFSHNSPLHF. The CDR3, as DNA: TGCGCCAGCAGTGACCCCCGGACAGGGTCCTTCTCCCATAATTCACCCCTCCACTTT. The rearrangement joins TRBV10-2 to TRBJ1-6; 8 bases are a match to TRBD1. The germline V gene encodes CDR1 WSHSY and CDR2 SAAADI. CDR3 length: 19 residues.

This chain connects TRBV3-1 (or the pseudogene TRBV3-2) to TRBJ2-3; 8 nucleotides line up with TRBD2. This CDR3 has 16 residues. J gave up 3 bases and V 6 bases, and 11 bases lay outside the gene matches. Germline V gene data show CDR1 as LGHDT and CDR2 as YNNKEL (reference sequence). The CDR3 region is CASRRNRGGGTDTQYF. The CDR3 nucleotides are TGTGCCAGCAGACGTAACCGGGGGGGCGGGACAGATACGCAGTATTTT.

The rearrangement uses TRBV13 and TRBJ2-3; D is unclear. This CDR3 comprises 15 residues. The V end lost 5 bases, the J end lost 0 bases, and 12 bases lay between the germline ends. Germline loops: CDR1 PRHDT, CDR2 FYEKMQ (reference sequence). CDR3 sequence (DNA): TGTGCCAGCAGCCCCCGGGTCTCTAGCACAGATACGCAGTATTTT. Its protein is CASSPRVSSTDTQYF.

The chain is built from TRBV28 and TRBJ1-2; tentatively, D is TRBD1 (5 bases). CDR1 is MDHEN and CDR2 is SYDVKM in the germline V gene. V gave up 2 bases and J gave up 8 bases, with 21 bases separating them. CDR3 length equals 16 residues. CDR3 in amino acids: CASSLRDRGAGGGYTF. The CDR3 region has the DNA TGTGCCAGCAGTTTACGGGACCGGGGAGCGGGTGGCGGCTACACCTTC.

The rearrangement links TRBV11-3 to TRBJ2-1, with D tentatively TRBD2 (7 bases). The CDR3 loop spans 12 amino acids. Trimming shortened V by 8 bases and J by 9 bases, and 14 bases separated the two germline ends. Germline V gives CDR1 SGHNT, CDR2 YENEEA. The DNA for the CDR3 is TGTGCCAGCGGGAGGGGGGAGGTTGAGCAGTTCTTC. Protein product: CASGRGEVEQFF.

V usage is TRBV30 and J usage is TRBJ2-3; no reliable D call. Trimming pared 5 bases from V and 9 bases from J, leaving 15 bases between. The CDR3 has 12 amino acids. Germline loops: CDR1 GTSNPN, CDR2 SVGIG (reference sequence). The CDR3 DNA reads TGTGCCTGGGCCGCTAAGGCGGAGACGCAGTATTTT. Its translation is CAWAAKAETQYF. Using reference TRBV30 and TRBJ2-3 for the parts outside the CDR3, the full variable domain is SQTIHQWPATLVQPVGSPLSLECTVEGTSNPNLYWYRQAAGRGLQLLFYSVGIGQISSEVPQNLSASRPQDRQFILSSKKLLLSDSGFYLCAWAAKAETQYFGPGTRLTVL.

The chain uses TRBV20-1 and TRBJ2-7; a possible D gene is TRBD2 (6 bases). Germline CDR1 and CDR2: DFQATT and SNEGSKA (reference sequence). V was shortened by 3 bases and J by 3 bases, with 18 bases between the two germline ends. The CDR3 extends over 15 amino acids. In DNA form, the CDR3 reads TGCAGTGCTAGTCTTGCGCGGGGACGCCTCTACGAGCAGTACTTC. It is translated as CSASLARGRLYEQYF.

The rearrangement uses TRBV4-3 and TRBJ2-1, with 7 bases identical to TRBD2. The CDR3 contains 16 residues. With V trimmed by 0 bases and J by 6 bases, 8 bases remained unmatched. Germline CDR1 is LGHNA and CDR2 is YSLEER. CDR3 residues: CASSQDLTSYSNEQFF. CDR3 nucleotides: TGCGCCAGCAGCCAAGATTTGACTAGCTACAGCAATGAGCAGTTCTTC.

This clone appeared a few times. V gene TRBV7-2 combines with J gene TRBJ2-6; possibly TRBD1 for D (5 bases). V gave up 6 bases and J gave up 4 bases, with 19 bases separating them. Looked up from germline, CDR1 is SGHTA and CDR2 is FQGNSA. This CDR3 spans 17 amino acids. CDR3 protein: CASSKQARAAGANVLTF. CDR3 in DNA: TGTGCCAGCAGTAAACAAGCCAGGGCGGCGGGGGCCAACGTCCTGACTTTC.